This T cell receptor beta chain was obtained from a study of blood T cell repertoires in COVID-19 (dated by TCRdb to the early 2020s). With respect to the entire study: The collaborator samples originated in the United States, Italy and Spain and spanned the acute and convalescent phases of COVID-19. HLA class I and class II types, where available, came from metadata supplied by the sample provider rather than from assay-based typing. The samples were drawn from two sources: the first 160 participants of the ongoing ImmuneRACE study, and 1,000 to 1,500 subjects contributed by 6 global collaborators. The sample metadata nearly always contained a de-identified subject ID, COVID-19 status, age in years and sex. The dataset comprised deeply sampled blood TCRbeta repertoires from subjects exposed to, actively infected with, or recovered from COVID-19. The material from the prospective study consisted of cDNA or gDNA derived from T cells, B-cell-depleted T cells, or PBMCs. The repertoires were released in a freely available public database intended as a resource for research on the immune response to SARS-CoV-2.

V and J lose 2 bases and 2 bases, and a span of 10 bases separates them. According to the germline V gene, CDR1 reads SGHRS and CDR2 reads YFSETQ. The cysteine opens and the phenylalanine closes a CDR3 of 14 amino acids. Only CDR3 DNA remains: 42 bases, in frame from the first base. TCRbeta CDR3 regions were amplified from genomic DNA by means of the immunoSEQ Assay, a bias-controlled multiplex PCR. In the paper's pipeline: Nucleated cell counts per sample were estimated from amplification of reference gene primers within the assay. To quantify the absolute abundance of each unique TCRbeta CDR3 rearrangement, sequence reads were collapsed and filtered. For each sample, productive Simpson clonality was calculated as the square root of Simpson's diversity index across productive rearrangements. TCRdb re-hosts the immuneACCESS table, in-frame sequences only. Its copies lack some clones; in the studies checked, an unresolved V gene accounts for under half of them, and the cause for the rest is not known. V and J calls plus clone size are reproduced from that table; the DNA served to infer D and trimming. In all, the sample holds over 85,000 clones, and about 85% of those were seen once. The top ten constitute roughly 2.2% of the sample.

Comments on this clone: Its binding antigen is unknown. Base qualities were left out, and no much larger clone turns up one base away.

Collaborating institutions collected whole blood in K2EDTA tubes following their own protocols. For TCRbeta analysis, collaborators shipped samples in one of three forms: frozen whole blood, isolated PBMCs, or DNA extracted from either of those sample types. General findings and caveats noted by the study authors: The amount of clinical and demographic metadata varied by source and participant and was provided uncurated.

The chain couples TRBV5-1 to TRBJ1-1, with no reliable assignment of the D segment. The sample comprised peripheral blood. The sequence derives from a woman aged 65 to 85 with acute or convalescent COVID-19. CDR3 sequence: CASSLTRINTEAFF. The sequenced DNA is TGCGCCAGCAGCTTAACCAGGATTAACACTGAAGCTTTCTTT.